The TCR beta chain described here comes from a study of CD8 T cells in Susac syndrome. CDR3 length equals 15 residues. CDR1 and CDR2 (germline): ENHRY, SYGVKD. Unmatched junction bases numbered 10, after V lost 6 bases and J lost 3 bases. Sequencing of TCR beta covered CD8+ and CD4+ T cells obtained from blood. The TEMRA cells underwent FACS enrichment, while the CD8+ and CD4+ T cells underwent negative isolation. cDNA came from roughly 0.53 to 1 ug RNA primed by random hexamers. The authors amplified TCR beta CDR3 across 54 Vbeta and 13 Jbeta using immunoSEQ multiplex PCR. A single record per CDR3 protein comes from TCRdb applying MiXCR to the immunoSEQ multiplex PCR reads. The sample contains about 180,000 distinct CDR3 sequences, approximately 93% of which appear only once.

The sequence was obtained from a human donor with multiple sclerosis. The sequencing sample was made of CD4+ T cells from PBMCs. The chain carries TRBV10-3 and TRBJ2-7, with 8 nucleotides matching TRBD1. Here the CDR3 DNA reads TGTGCCATCAGATCCCCCGGGACAGGCGGCTACGAGCAGTACTTC. Translated, it gives CAIRSPGTGGYEQYF.